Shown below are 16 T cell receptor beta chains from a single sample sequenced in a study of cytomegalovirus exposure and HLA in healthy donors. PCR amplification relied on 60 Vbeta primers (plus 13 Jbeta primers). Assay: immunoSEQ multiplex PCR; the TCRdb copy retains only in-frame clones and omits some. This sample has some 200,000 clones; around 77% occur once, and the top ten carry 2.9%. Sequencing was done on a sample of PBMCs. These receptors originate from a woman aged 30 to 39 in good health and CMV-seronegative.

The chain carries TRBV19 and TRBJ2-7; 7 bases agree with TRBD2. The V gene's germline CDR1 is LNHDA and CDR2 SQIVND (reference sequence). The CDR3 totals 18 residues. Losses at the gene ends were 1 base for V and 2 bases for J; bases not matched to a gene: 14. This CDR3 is CASSIARGDFYNPYEQYF. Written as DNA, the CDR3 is TGTGCCAGTAGTATAGCTCGGGGGGACTTCTACAACCCCTACGAGCAGTACTTC.

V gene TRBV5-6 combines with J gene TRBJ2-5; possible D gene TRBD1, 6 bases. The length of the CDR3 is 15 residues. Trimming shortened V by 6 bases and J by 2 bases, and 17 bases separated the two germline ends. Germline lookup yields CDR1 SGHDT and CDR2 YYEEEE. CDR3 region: CASKLPGQLQETQYF. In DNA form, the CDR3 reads TGTGCCAGCAAATTACCGGGACAACTACAAGAGACCCAGTACTTC.

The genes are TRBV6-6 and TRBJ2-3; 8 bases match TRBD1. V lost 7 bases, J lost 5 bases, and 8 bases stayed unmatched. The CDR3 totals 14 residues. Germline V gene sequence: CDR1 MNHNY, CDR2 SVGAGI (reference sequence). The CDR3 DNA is TGTGCCAGCATGAGACAGGGGTTCAGAGATACGCAGTATTTT. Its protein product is CASMRQGFRDTQYF.

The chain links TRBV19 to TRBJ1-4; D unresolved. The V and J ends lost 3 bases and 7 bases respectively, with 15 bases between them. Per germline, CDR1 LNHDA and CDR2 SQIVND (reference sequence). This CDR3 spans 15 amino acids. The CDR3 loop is CASSIGRTFTEKLFF. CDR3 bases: TGTGCCAGTAGTATTGGGAGGACCTTTACTGAAAAACTGTTTTTT.

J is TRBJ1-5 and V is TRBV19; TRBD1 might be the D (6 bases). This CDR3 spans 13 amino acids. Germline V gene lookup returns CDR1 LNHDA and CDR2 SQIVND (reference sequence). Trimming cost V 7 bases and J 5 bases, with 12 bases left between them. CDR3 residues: CASIPAGDQPQHF. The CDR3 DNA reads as TGTGCCAGTATCCCCGCAGGGGATCAGCCCCAGCATTTT.

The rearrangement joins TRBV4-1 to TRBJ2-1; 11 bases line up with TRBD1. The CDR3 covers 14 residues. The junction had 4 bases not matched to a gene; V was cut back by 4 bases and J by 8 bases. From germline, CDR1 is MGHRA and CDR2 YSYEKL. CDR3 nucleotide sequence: TGCGCCAGCAGCCTGGGACAGGGGGGCTATGAGCAGTTCTTC. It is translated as CASSLGQGGYEQFF.

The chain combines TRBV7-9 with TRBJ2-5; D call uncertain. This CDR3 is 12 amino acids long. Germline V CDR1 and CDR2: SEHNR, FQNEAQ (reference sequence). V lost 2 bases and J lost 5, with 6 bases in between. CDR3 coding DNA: TGTGCCAGCAGCTTATTTCTCGAGACCCAGTACTTC. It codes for CASSLFLETQYF.

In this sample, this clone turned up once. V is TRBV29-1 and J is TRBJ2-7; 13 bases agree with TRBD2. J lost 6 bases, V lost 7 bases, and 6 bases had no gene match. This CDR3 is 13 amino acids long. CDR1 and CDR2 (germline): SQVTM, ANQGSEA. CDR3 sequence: CSARTSGRPEQYF. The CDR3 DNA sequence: TGCAGCGCTAGGACTAGCGGGAGACCCGAGCAGTACTTC.

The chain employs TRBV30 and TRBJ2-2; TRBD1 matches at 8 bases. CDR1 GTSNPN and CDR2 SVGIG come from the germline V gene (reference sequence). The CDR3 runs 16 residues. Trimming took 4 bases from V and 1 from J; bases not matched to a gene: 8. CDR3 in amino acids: CAWTLKGQGNTGELFF. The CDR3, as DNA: TGTGCCTGGACCTTAAAAGGACAGGGGAACACCGGGGAGCTGTTTTTT.

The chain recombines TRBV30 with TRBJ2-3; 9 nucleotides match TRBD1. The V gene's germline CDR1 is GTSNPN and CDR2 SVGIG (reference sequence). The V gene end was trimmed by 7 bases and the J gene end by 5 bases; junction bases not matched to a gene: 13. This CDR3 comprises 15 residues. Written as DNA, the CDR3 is TGTGCCTACGCACAGGGGGCTTTCTTGGTAGATACGCAGTATTTT. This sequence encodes CAYAQGAFLVDTQYF.

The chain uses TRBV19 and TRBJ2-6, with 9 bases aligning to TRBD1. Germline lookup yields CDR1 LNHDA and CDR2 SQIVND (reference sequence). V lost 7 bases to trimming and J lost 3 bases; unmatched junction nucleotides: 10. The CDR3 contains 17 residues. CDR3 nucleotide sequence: TGTGCCAGTACTCTGGGACAGGGTCTATATGGGGCCAACGTCCTGACTTTC. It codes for CASTLGQGLYGANVLTF.

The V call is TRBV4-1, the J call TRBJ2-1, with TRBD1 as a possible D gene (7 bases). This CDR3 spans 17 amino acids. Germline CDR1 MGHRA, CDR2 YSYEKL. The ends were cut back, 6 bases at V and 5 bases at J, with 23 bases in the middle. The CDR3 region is CASSWRGRREIDNEQFF. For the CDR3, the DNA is TGCGCCAGCAGTTGGAGGGGGCGACGGGAGATTGACAATGAGCAGTTCTTC.

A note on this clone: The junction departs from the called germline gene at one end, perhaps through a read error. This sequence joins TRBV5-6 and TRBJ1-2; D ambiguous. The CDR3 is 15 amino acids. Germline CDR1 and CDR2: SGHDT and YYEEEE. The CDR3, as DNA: TGTGCCAGCAGCCCACAACAAGGCGTCAACTATGGCTACCCCTTC. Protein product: CASSPQQGVNYGYPF. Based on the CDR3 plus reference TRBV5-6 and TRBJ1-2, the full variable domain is DAGVTQSPTHLIKTRGQQVTLRCSPKSGHDTVSWYQQALGQGPQFIFQYYEEEERQRGNFPDRFSGHQFPNYSSELNVNALLLGDSALYLCASSPQQGVNYGYPFGSGTRLTVV.

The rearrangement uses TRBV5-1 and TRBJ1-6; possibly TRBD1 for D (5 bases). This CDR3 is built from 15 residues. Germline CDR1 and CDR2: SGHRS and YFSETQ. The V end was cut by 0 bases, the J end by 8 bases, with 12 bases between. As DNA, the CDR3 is TGCGCCAGCAGCTTGGCCGGTGGGGGGTATTCACCCCTCCACTTT. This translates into CASSLAGGGYSPLHF.

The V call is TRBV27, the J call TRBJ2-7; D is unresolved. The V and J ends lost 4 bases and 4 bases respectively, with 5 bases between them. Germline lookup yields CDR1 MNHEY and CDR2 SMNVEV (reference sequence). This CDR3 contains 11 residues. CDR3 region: CASSSVYEQYF. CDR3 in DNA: TGTGCCAGCAGTTCCGTATACGAGCAGTACTTC.

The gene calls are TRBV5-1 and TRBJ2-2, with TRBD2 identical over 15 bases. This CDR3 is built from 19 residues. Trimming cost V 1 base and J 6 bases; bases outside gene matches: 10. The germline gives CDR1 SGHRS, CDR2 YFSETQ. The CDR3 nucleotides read TGCGCCAGCAGCTTGCGGACTAGCGGGAGGGCCGTGGGGTCCGGGGAGCTGTTTTTT. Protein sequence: CASSLRTSGRAVGSGELFF.